This T cell receptor beta chain appears in the sequencing data of a study of identical twins. One entry per CDR3 protein results from TCRdb running MiXCR on the 5' RACE reads. This table holds approximately 620,000 distinct CDR3 sequences, under 9% found once. V was clipped by 5 bases and J by 5 bases, with 12 bases between them. The CDR3 is 14 amino acids. CDR1 and CDR2 from the germline V gene are LNHNV and YYDKDF (reference sequence). This clonotype has more than one count but fewer than ten. This sample was also put to use in a study of yellow fever vaccine responses in identical twins.

The rearrangement uses TRBV15 and TRBJ1-4; a weak D match, TRBD1 (5 bases). This receptor was identified in a woman younger than 30 in good health. The sequenced material came from PBMCs. The CDR3 sequence: CATSYRGFNEKLFF. DNA of the CDR3: TGTGCCACCAGCTACCGGGGCTTCAATGAAAAACTGTTTTTT. The entire variable domain, with the rest obtained from reference TRBV15 and TRBJ1-4, is as follows: DAMVIQNPRYQVTQFGKPVTLSCSQTLNHNVMYWYQQKSSQAPKLLFHYYDKDFNNEADTPDNFQSRRPNTSFCFLDIRSPGLGDTAMYLCATSYRGFNEKLFFGSGTQLSVL.